Each of the 18 T cell receptor beta chains below was sequenced from the same sample in a study of CD8 T cells in ankylosing spondylitis (dated by TCRdb to the late 2010s). Broad study findings and their caveats: Blood from ankylosing spondylitis patients appeared to be characterized by a TCR beta motif composed of eight highly homologous amino acid variants.

The library relied on 5' RACE. These reads were obtained on an Illumina HiSeq 2500. In-frame beta chains were kept once TCRdb had trimmed the public reads at Q25 with fastp and called clones with MiXCR. CDR3 protein sequences are deduplicated, and each keeps its most common genes and DNA. Within this sample are roughly 470,000 distinct CDR3 sequences, with approximately 26% of them counted one time only. Of the sample, about 1% is held by the ten largest clones. Their antigens are not known. The material sequenced was blood, either unsorted or a sorted T cell fraction (not recorded which). These receptors originate from a male donor with ankylosing spondylitis.

In this sample, this clonotype turned up a few times. The CDR3 region is CASSQEGAGGGHEQYV. DNA for the CDR3: TGCGCCAGCAGCCAAGAGGGAGCGGGAGGAGGCCACGAGCAGTACGTC. The V call is TRBV4-1, the J call TRBJ2-7, with 9 nucleotides matching TRBD2. J was trimmed by 5 bases and V by 0 bases; bases with no gene match: 8. This CDR3 comprises 16 residues. CDR1 and CDR2 (germline): MGHRA, YSYEKL.

The CDR3 DNA reads TGTGCCAGCAGCTACCAGCGGAATGAGCAGTTCTTC. It translates to CASSYQRNEQFF. V gene TRBV7-2 combines with J gene TRBJ2-1; perhaps TRBD2 as D (5 bases). V was cut by 4 bases and J by 7 bases, with 8 bases left in between. CDR3 length: 12 residues. From germline, CDR1 is SGHTA and CDR2 FQGNSA.

V is TRBV6-1 and J is TRBJ2-5; D gene ambiguous. The CDR3 has 11 residues. V was shortened by 1 base and J by 7 bases, with 4 bases between the two germline ends. CDR1 and CDR2 from the germline V gene are MNHNS and SASEGT. CDR3 coding DNA: TGTGCCAGCAGTGAAGTGGCGACCCAGTACTTC. This codes for CASSEVATQYF.

The J gene is TRBJ1-1, the V gene TRBV5-1, with 9 bases fitting TRBD1. The CDR3 is made up of 17 amino acids. Germline CDR1 reads SGHRS; CDR2 reads YFSETQ. Trimming at V came to 4 bases and at J to 1 base, leaving 11 bases not matched to a gene. The CDR3 protein is CASSRGQGSLSNTEAFF. CDR3 DNA sequence: TGCGCCAGCAGCCGTGGACAGGGGTCCCTCTCGAACACTGAAGCTTTCTTT.

The chain combines TRBV5-1 with TRBJ2-7; possibly TRBD2 for D (5 bases). The CDR3 contains 14 residues. Trimming took off 4 bases at V and 5 bases at J, with 16 bases between the two ends. CDR1 and CDR2 (germline): SGHRS, YFSETQ. The CDR3 DNA sequence: TGCGCCAGCAGCGTGGGGAGCGGCCCCCACGAGCAGTACTTC. It yields the protein CASSVGSGPHEQYF.

The chain links TRBV3-1 to TRBJ1-2; a possible D gene is TRBD1 (5 bases). This CDR3 region has 14 residues. The germline V gene has CDR1 LGHDT and CDR2 YNNKEL (reference sequence). V lost 0 bases and J 7 bases, leaving 12 bases between the germline ends. The CDR3 is CASSQEGMGLGYTF. The CDR3 DNA reads TGTGCCAGCAGCCAAGAAGGGATGGGACTTGGCTACACCTTC.

The sample holds many counts of this clonotype. The J gene is TRBJ2-1, the V gene TRBV4-2, with D unresolved. With 1 base removed from V and 0 bases from J, the gap between germline ends came to 10 bases. Germline CDR1 reads LGHNA; CDR2 reads YNFKEQ. CDR3 length: 16 residues. This CDR3 reads CASSQVLRGSYNEQFF. The DNA for the CDR3 is TGTGCCAGCAGCCAAGTGTTGCGTGGCTCCTACAATGAGCAGTTCTTC.

This clonotype was counted between two and nine times. CDR3 sequence: CASSLGLSPVNEQFF. The CDR3, as DNA: TGCGCCAGCAGCTTGGGACTATCTCCAGTCAATGAGCAGTTCTTC. The rearrangement joins TRBV5-1 to TRBJ2-1; D is possibly TRBD2 (5 bases). V dropped 0 bases and J dropped 6 bases, with 13 bases sitting between them. The CDR3 consists of 15 residues. CDR1 and CDR2 (germline): SGHRS, YFSETQ.

This clonotype was counted only a few times. The V call is TRBV3-1, the J call TRBJ1-3; D is unclear. CDR1 is LGHDT, CDR2 YNNKEL, per germline (reference sequence). Trimming cost V 4 bases and J 2 bases, with 6 bases left between them. The CDR3 length is 13 residues. CDR3 nucleotide sequence: TGTGCCAGCAGCCGAGTGACTGGAAACACCATATATTTT. Protein product: CASSRVTGNTIYF.

This clonotype occurred a few times. The genes are TRBV27 and TRBJ2-7, with D perhaps TRBD1 (5 bases). Per the germline V gene, CDR1 is MNHEY and CDR2 is SMNVEV (reference sequence). V was shortened by 1 base and J by 3 bases, with 13 bases between the two germline ends. The CDR3 is made up of 15 amino acids. The CDR3 here is CASSLLGPRDYEQYF. The CDR3 nucleotides read TGTGCCAGCAGTTTATTAGGACCCAGGGACTACGAGCAGTACTTC.

The rearrangement links TRBV18 to TRBJ1-1; 7 nucleotides line up with TRBD1. The CDR3 totals 14 residues. The ends lost 3 bases at V and 4 bases at J; junction bases unmatched: 5. Germline CDR1 is KGHSH and CDR2 is LQKENI. The CDR3 DNA is TGTGCCAGCTCACCGTACAGGGGAAGCACTGAAGCTTTCTTT. This gives the protein CASSPYRGSTEAFF. The whole variable domain, remainder taken from reference TRBV18 and TRBJ1-1, is NAGVMQNPRHLVRRRGQEARLRCSPMKGHSHVYWYRQLPEEGLKFMVYLQKENIIDESGMPKERFSAEFPKEGPSILRIQQVVRGDSAAYFCASSPYRGSTEAFFGQGTRLTVV.

This chain joins TRBV6-2 or TRBV6-3 and TRBJ2-1; TRBD1 matches 10 bases. CDR1 is MNHEY and CDR2 is SVGEGT in the germline V gene. After removal of 3 bases from V and 7 bases from J, the junction contained 9 bases not matched to a gene. The CDR3 contains 16 residues. This CDR3 reads CASSYSGTGAENEQFF. The DNA of the CDR3 is TGTGCCAGCAGTTATAGCGGGACAGGGGCAGAGAATGAGCAGTTCTTC.

This clonotype appeared a few times. The CDR3 loop reads CASSLVASIGSNEQFF. In DNA, the CDR3 is TGTGCCAGCAGCTTGGTCGCTAGTATTGGTAGCAATGAGCAGTTCTTC. The J gene is TRBJ2-1, the V gene TRBV5-5; D gene uncertain. V was shortened by 0 bases and J by 6 bases, with 16 bases between the two germline ends. Germline V CDR1 and CDR2: SGHKS, YYEKEE (reference sequence). The CDR3 is 16 residues long.

This clonotype was observed many times. The chain combines TRBV5-1 with TRBJ2-3; D ambiguous. Germline CDR1 is SGHRS and CDR2 is YFSETQ. This CDR3 has 14 residues. Trimming left V 4 bases short and J 0 bases short, with 9 bases between. CDR3: CASSGLQSTDTQYF. The CDR3 region has the DNA TGCGCCAGCAGCGGGCTACAGAGCACAGATACGCAGTATTTT. Based on the CDR3 plus reference TRBV5-1 and TRBJ2-3, the full variable domain is KAGVTQTPRYLIKTRGQQVTLSCSPISGHRSVSWYQQTPGQGLQFLFEYFSETQRNKGNFPGRFSGRQFSNSRSEMNVSTLELGDSALYLCASSGLQSTDTQYFGPGTRLTVL.

The V gene is TRBV7-7, the J gene TRBJ2-1, with no clear D. The V and J ends lost 1 base and 8 bases respectively, with 9 bases between them. The CDR3 is made up of 13 amino acids. Germline CDR1 is SSHAT and CDR2 is FNYEAQ (reference sequence). CDR3: CASSLDSRDEQFF. Here the CDR3 DNA reads TGTGCCAGCAGCTTAGACAGCCGCGATGAGCAGTTCTTC. The entire variable domain, with the rest obtained from reference TRBV7-7 and TRBJ2-1, is as follows: GAGVSQSPRYKVTKRGQDVTLRCDPISSHATLYWYQQALGQGPEFLTYFNYEAQPDKSGLPSDRFSAERPEGSISTLTIQRTEQRDSAMYRCASSLDSRDEQFFGPGTRLTVL.

The chain uses TRBV4-1 and TRBJ1-6; no clear D. Trimming left V 4 bases short and J 0 bases short, with 19 bases between. Germline values: CDR1 MGHRA, CDR2 YSYEKL. The CDR3 totals 19 residues. The DNA of the CDR3 is TGCGCCAGCAGCCCGGAGGCAAGAGCGTTTAGCTCCTATAATTCACCCCTCCACTTT. This gives the protein CASSPEARAFSSYNSPLHF.

This clonotype occurred once. V usage is TRBV20-1 and J usage is TRBJ2-5, with a weak D call TRBD2 (6 bases). Germline values: CDR1 DFQATT, CDR2 SNEGSKA (reference sequence). This CDR3 has 14 residues. The germline V and J ends were trimmed by 5 bases and 1 base, with 14 bases remaining between them. The CDR3 DNA reads as TGCAGTGCTCCCCCCGGGGGAATCCAAGAGACCCAGTACTTC. Encoded protein: CSAPPGGIQETQYF.

The chain links TRBV4-1 to TRBJ2-6, with TRBD2 identical over 7 bases. With 0 bases clipped from V and 1 base from J, the junction kept 6 bases outside the gene matches. Germline loops: CDR1 MGHRA, CDR2 YSYEKL. The CDR3 loop spans 18 amino acids. Here the CDR3 reads CASSQEGLHPSGANVLTF. CDR3 nucleotides: TGCGCCAGCAGCCAAGAGGGACTACACCCATCTGGGGCCAACGTCCTGACTTTC.